A single sample is the source of the 17 T cell receptor beta chains below, sequenced in a study of blood T cells in healthy people across ages. Primed by a sample-barcoded 5' primer and a J-beta primer mix, a second PCR proceeded for roughly 6 to 12 cycles. TCRdb passed the 5' RACE reads through MiXCR, listing each CDR3 protein once. The sample holds some 920,000 distinct CDR3 sequences, approximately 50% seen once. Input material: blood. The receptor source for this set is a woman in her fifties or sixties in good health.

Only a few counts were recorded for this clonotype. The V and J genes are TRBV29-1 and TRBJ2-3, with D perhaps assigned TRBD1 or TRBD2 (5 bases each). Per germline, CDR1 SQVTM and CDR2 ANQGSEA. The CDR3 totals 13 residues. The V end was cut by 7 bases, the J end by 0 bases, with 11 bases between. DNA of the CDR3: TGCAGCGAACCGGGACCAAGCACAGATACGCAGTATTTT. Residues: CSEPGPSTDTQYF.

V is TRBV5-1 and J is TRBJ2-1, with D perhaps matching TRBD1 or TRBD2 (6 bases each). CDR3 length equals 13 residues. V shed 3 bases and J shed 7 bases, with 11 bases lying between them. Germline V gene data show CDR1 as SGHRS and CDR2 as YFSETQ. The CDR3 region is CASSWRGENEQFF. DNA for the CDR3: TGCGCCAGCAGCTGGAGGGGGGAAAATGAGCAGTTCTTC.

This sequence joins TRBV20-1 and TRBJ2-2, with unresolved D. Trimming stripped 0 bases from V and 9 bases from J, with 5 bases between. The germline V gene encodes CDR1 DFQATT and CDR2 SNEGSKA (reference sequence). The CDR3 is made up of 11 amino acids. The CDR3 sequence: CSARDKRELFF. CDR3 sequence (DNA): TGCAGTGCTAGAGATAAAAGGGAGCTGTTTTTT.

The rearrangement uses TRBV27 and TRBJ2-7, with D perhaps being TRBD1 or TRBD2 (5 bases each). The CDR3 is made up of 16 amino acids. Trimming shortened V by 0 bases and J by 3 bases, and 15 bases separated the two germline ends. CDR1 is MNHEY and CDR2 is SMNVEV in the germline V gene (reference sequence). The CDR3 DNA reads as TGTGCCAGCAGTTTATCCGGGTGGGACGGAGTCTACGAGCAGTACTTC. Protein product: CASSLSGWDGVYEQYF.

In its sample, this clonotype was seen many times. V is TRBV2 and J is TRBJ1-2; tentative D call: TRBD1 (6 bases). The CDR3 loop spans 12 amino acids. Per the germline V gene, CDR1 is SNHLY and CDR2 is FYNNEI. The V end was cut by 3 bases, the J end by 4 bases, with 6 bases between. CDR3: CASSDRGYGYTF. For the CDR3, the DNA is TGTGCCAGCAGTGACAGGGGCTATGGCTACACCTTC.

This clonotype was counted a few times. This chain joins TRBV3-1 and TRBJ2-7; D gene ambiguous. The CDR3 extends over 15 amino acids. Germline values: CDR1 LGHDT, CDR2 YNNKEL (reference sequence). The germline V and J ends were trimmed by 0 bases and 3 bases, with 12 bases remaining between them. As DNA, the CDR3 is TGTGCCAGCAGCCAAGATCGAGTGAGAGGCTACGAGCAGTACTTC. Protein product: CASSQDRVRGYEQYF.

This clonotype has only a few counts. The V gene is TRBV18, the J gene TRBJ2-5; 7 bases match TRBD2. Germline V gene lookup returns CDR1 KGHSH and CDR2 LQKENI. This CDR3 has 15 residues. With 1 base clipped from V and 5 bases from J, the junction kept 7 bases outside the gene matches. The CDR3, as DNA: TGTGCCAGCTCACCACTCGCGGGAGAGGATGAGACCCAGTACTTC. Its translation is CASSPLAGEDETQYF.

The V call is TRBV11-2, the J call TRBJ2-1; maybe TRBD1 (6 bases). Germline V gene lookup returns CDR1 SGHAT and CDR2 FQNNGV. The CDR3 is 14 amino acids. The V and J ends lost 2 bases and 14 bases respectively, with 19 bases between them. CDR3 nucleotides: TGTGCCAGCAGCTTAAAGGGGGACATAAAGGCTAAGTTCTTC. Protein product: CASSLKGDIKAKFF.

This clonotype has more than one count but fewer than ten. This chain uses TRBV7-9 with TRBJ2-2; no definite D call. CDR1 is SEHNR and CDR2 is FQNEAQ in the germline V gene (reference sequence). The CDR3 consists of 14 residues. V gave up 1 base and J gave up 1 base, with 4 bases separating them. The CDR3 loop is CASSLVKNTGELFF. CDR3 coding DNA: TGTGCCAGCAGCTTAGTGAAGAACACCGGGGAGCTGTTTTTT.

The chain links TRBV20-1 to TRBJ2-1; 9 nucleotides agree with TRBD1. There are 13 residues in the CDR3. Germline V lookup: CDR1 DFQATT, CDR2 SNEGSKA (reference sequence). V gave up 5 bases and J gave up 6 bases; unmatched junction bases: 5. CDR3 in amino acids: CSADGTGSNEQFF. In nucleotides, the CDR3 is TGCAGTGCTGACGGGACAGGGTCCAATGAGCAGTTCTTC.

This sequence joins TRBV4-1 and TRBJ1-1, with a possible D match to TRBD1 (5 bases). The V gene lost 0 bases and the J gene lost 4 bases, with 9 bases spanning the gap. The length of the CDR3 is 14 residues. Germline CDR1 is MGHRA and CDR2 is YSYEKL. The chain's CDR3 is CASSQDSGGTEAFF. The CDR3 DNA sequence: TGCGCCAGCAGCCAAGATTCCGGGGGCACTGAAGCTTTCTTT.

The chain uses TRBV7-9 and TRBJ1-2, with D unresolved. The CDR3 covers 12 residues. V lost 3 bases to trimming and J lost 3 bases, with 5 bases between them. Germline loops: CDR1 SEHNR, CDR2 FQNEAQ (reference sequence). The CDR3 reads CASSLDHYGYTF. In DNA, the CDR3 is TGTGCCAGCAGCTTGGACCACTATGGCTACACCTTC.

This clonotype was seen more than once but under ten times. The chain combines TRBV3-1 with TRBJ1-4, with D possibly matching TRBD1 (5 bases). The germline V gene encodes CDR1 LGHDT and CDR2 YNNKEL (reference sequence). Trimming shortened V by 0 bases and J by 12 bases, and 14 bases separated the two germline ends. This CDR3 spans 14 amino acids. CDR3 sequence reads: CASSQDPDSRELFF. CDR3 nucleotides: TGTGCCAGCAGCCAAGATCCCGACAGTCGAGAACTGTTTTTT. Combining the CDR3 with reference TRBV3-1 and TRBJ1-4 gives the whole variable domain DTAVSQTPKYLVTQMGNDKSIKCEQNLGHDTMYWYKQDSKKFLKIMFSYNNKELIINETVPNRFSPKSPDKAHLNLHINSLELGDSAVYFCASSQDPDSRELFFGSGTQLSVL.

V is TRBV27 and J is TRBJ2-7, with 12 nucleotides matching TRBD2. Germline lookup yields CDR1 MNHEY and CDR2 SMNVEV (reference sequence). This CDR3 region has 19 residues. The V segment lost 0 bases and the J segment 2 bases; nucleotides outside the gene matches: 11. The CDR3 coding sequence is TGTGCCAGCAGTTTATCGGGACGAAGGACTAGCGGGATACCCTACGAGCAGTACTTC. As protein: CASSLSGRRTSGIPYEQYF.

This clonotype was seen ten or more times. This sequence joins TRBV10-3 and TRBJ2-7, with TRBD1 identical over 7 bases. The CDR3 consists of 13 residues. CDR1 and CDR2 (germline): ENHRY, SYGVKD. V trimming: 6 bases; J trimming: 2 bases; junction bases outside the gene matches: 4. Here the CDR3 reads CAISGQAAYEQYF. In DNA, the CDR3 is TGTGCCATCAGCGGACAGGCCGCCTACGAGCAGTACTTC.

This clonotype was picked up one time. V and J are TRBV9 and TRBJ2-3; 15 bases match TRBD2. V gave up 3 bases and J gave up 6 bases; unmatched junction bases: 5. This CDR3 contains 16 residues. CDR1 and CDR2 (germline): SGDLS, YYNGEE. The CDR3: CASSAGTSGGFDTQYF. The CDR3 nucleotides read TGTGCCAGCAGCGCAGGGACTAGCGGGGGGTTCGATACGCAGTATTTT. The full variable domain, rest sourced from reference TRBV9 and TRBJ2-3, is DSGVTQTPKHLITATGQRVTLRCSPRSGDLSVYWYQQSLDQGLQFLIQYYNGEERAKGNILERFSAQQFPDLHSELNLSSLELGDSALYFCASSAGTSGGFDTQYFGPGTRLTVL.

The rearrangement joins TRBV12-3 or TRBV12-4 to TRBJ2-1, with D perhaps TRBD2 (6 bases). The V gene lost 5 bases and the J gene lost 8 bases, with 13 bases spanning the gap. The CDR3 loop spans 13 amino acids. The CDR3 sequence: CASSKTRVDEQFF. Here the CDR3 DNA reads TGTGCCAGCAGTAAGACTAGAGTCGATGAGCAGTTCTTC.